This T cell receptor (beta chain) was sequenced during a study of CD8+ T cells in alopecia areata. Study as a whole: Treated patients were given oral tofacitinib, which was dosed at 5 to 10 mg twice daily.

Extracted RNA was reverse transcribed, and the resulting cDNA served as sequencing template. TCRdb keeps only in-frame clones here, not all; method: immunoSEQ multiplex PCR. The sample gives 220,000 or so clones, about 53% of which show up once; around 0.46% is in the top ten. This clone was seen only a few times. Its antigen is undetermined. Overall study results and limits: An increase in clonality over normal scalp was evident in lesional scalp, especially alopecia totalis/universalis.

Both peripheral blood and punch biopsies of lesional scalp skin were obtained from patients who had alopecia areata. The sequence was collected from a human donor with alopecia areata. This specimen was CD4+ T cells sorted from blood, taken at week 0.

DNA for the CDR3: TGTGCCAGCATGGGAGACAGGGTGAACACTGAAGCTTTCTTT. It translates to CASMGDRVNTEAFF. V and J are TRBV2 and TRBJ1-1, with TRBD1 matching over 7 bases. Trimming took 7 bases from V and 0 from J; bases not matched to a gene: 5. The germline CDR1 and CDR2 sequences are SNHLY and FYNNEI. The CDR3 is 14 residues long.